This TCR beta chain appears in the sequencing data of a study of blood T cell repertoires in COVID-19. Looking at the study overall: Material from acute and convalescent COVID-19 was sourced from the United States, Italy and Spain. The cDNA or gDNA used as material had been derived from T cells, B-cell-depleted T cells, or PBMCs.

In the study's own analysis: Counts of nucleated cells, estimated from reference gene primer amplification, were obtained. This table comes from immunoSEQ multiplex PCR, and its TCRdb copy is limited to in-frame clones, with some not included. That table gives V, J and clone size, and the DNA gave D and trimming. The table shows tens of thousands of clones, with 85% to 90% occurring only once. The length of the CDR3 is 16 residues. Germline V gene data show CDR1 as LNHDA and CDR2 as SQIVND (reference sequence). V lost 3 bases and J lost 4; bases outside the gene matches: 7. Input material: peripheral blood. The J gene is TRBJ2-3, the V gene TRBV19; the match to TRBD2 covers 10 bases. This receptor was identified in a man in his fifties or sixties with active COVID-19. CDR3 sequence reads: CASSIDPSGGSDTQYF. The CDR3 DNA follows: TGTGCCAGTAGTATTGATCCTAGCGGGGGCTCAGATACGCAGTATTTT.